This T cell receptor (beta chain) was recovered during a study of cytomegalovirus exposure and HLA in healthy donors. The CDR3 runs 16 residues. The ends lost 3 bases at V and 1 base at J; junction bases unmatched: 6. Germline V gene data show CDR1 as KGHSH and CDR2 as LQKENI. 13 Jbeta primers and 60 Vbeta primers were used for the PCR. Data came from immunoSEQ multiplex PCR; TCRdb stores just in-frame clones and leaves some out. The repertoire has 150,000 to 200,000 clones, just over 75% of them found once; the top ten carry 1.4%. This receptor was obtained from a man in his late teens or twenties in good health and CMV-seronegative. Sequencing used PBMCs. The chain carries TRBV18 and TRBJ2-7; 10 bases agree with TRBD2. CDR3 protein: CASSPVLAGGSYEQYF. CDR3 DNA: TGTGCCAGCTCACCTGTTTTAGCGGGAGGTTCCTACGAGCAGTACTTC.